These 5 T cell receptor beta chains originate from one sample sequenced in a study of CD8+ T cells in alopecia areata. Following RNA extraction, reverse transcription yielded cDNA that acted as the sequencing template. Repertoires were generated with immunoSEQ multiplex PCR, while TCRdb's copy carries only in-frame clones and drops some. The sample records more than 200,000 clones, about 64% being singletons. As for treatment: oral pan-JAK inhibitor, 5-10 mg twice daily. Sequenced material: CD4+ T cells sorted from blood, taken at week 4, from a patient treated with tofacitinib. These TCRs come from a human donor with alopecia areata.

This chain joins TRBV11-2 and TRBJ2-1; TRBD1 aligns across 8 bases. There are 14 residues in the CDR3. Germline V CDR1 and CDR2: SGHAT, FQNNGV. V lost 1 base to trimming and J lost 9 bases; unmatched junction nucleotides: 5. The CDR3 reads CASSLAQGAGEQFF. The CDR3 DNA follows: TGTGCCAGCAGCTTAGCGCAGGGGGCGGGTGAGCAGTTCTTC.

V is TRBV5-1 and J is TRBJ2-1; 13 bases are a match to TRBD2. With 4 bases clipped from V and 5 bases from J, the junction kept 3 bases outside the gene matches. The CDR3 has 15 residues. The germline V gene encodes CDR1 SGHRS and CDR2 YFSETQ. This CDR3 reads CASSTSGGAHNEQFF. For the CDR3, the DNA is TGCGCCAGCAGCACTAGCGGGGGGGCCCACAATGAGCAGTTCTTC.

In this sample, this clone turned up a few times. The chain is built from TRBV2 and TRBJ1-4; D gene ambiguous. CDR1 is SNHLY and CDR2 is FYNNEI in the germline V gene. V was trimmed by 6 bases and J by 0 bases, leaving 11 bases between them. This CDR3 spans 15 amino acids. Written as DNA, the CDR3 is TGTGCCAGCAGGAAAGGAGATACAACTAATGAAAAACTGTTTTTT. Its protein product is CASRKGDTTNEKLFF. Filled out from reference TRBV2 and TRBJ1-4, the complete variable domain reads EPEVTQTPSHQVTQMGQEVILRCVPISNHLYFYWYRQILGQKVEFLVSFYNNEISEKSEIFDDQFSVERPDGSNFTLKIRSTKLEDSAMYFCASRKGDTTNEKLFFGSGTQLSVL.

V is TRBV6-1 and J is TRBJ2-3; no reliable D call. This CDR3 has 14 residues. V was shortened by 7 bases and J by 3 bases, with 14 bases between the two germline ends. CDR1 and CDR2 (germline): MNHNS, SASEGT. Written as DNA, the CDR3 is TGTGCCAGCACAAACCCATGGGGTACAGATACGCAGTATTTT. Protein sequence: CASTNPWGTDTQYF.

The chain recombines TRBV27 with TRBJ1-4, with unresolved D. Germline lookup yields CDR1 MNHEY and CDR2 SMNVEV (reference sequence). Trimming removed 2 bases from V and 5 bases from J, with 15 bases in between. The CDR3 covers 16 residues. Here the CDR3 DNA reads TGTGCCAGCAGTTTACGTTTTGCCATTCGCAATGAAAAACTGTTTTTT. It yields the protein CASSLRFAIRNEKLFF.